This TCR beta chain was captured in a study of post-analysis software for immune sequencing data. Study context: Clinical courses comprised relapsing-remitting, secondary progressive and progressive-relapsing multiple sclerosis. Study results and limitations: Controls significantly exceeded multiple sclerosis patients in normalized Chao1 diversity. In patients, TRBV5-6, TRBV5-1 and TRBV20-1 belonged to several TRBV segments found more frequently than in controls. Batch-mates among the samples co-clustered strongly by F measure.

This CDR3 has 14 residues. CDR1 is MNHEY, CDR2 SVGAGI, per germline. The germline V and J ends were trimmed by 0 bases and 3 bases, with 8 bases remaining between them. Concerning this clonotype: Its target is not known.

Included in the TCR beta cDNA libraries were unique molecular identifiers. Input of about 0.85 to 10 million T cells yielded 450,000 to 550,000 cDNA molecules. TCRdb re-analysed the PCR reads in MiXCR, keeping a single row per CDR3 protein. The sample yields around 700,000 distinct CDR3 sequences, around 64% seen once. Sequencing input: blood. The chain employs TRBV6-5 and TRBJ1-2; D ambiguous. This TCR came from a girl aged 2-9 years with multiple sclerosis. The CDR3 protein is CASSYSAEYYGYTF. The DNA for the CDR3 is TGTGCCAGCAGTTACTCGGCGGAGTACTATGGCTACACCTTC.